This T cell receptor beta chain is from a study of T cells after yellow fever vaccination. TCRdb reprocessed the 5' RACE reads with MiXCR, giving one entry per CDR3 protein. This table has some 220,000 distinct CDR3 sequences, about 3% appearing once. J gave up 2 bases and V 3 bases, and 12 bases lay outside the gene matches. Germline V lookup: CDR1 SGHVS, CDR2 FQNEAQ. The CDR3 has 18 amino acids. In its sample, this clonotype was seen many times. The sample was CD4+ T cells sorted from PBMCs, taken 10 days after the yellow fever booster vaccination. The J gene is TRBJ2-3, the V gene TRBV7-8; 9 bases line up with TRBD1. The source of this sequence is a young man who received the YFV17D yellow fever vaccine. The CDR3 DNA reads TGTGCCAGCAGCTTGGCCGGACAGGGGAAAGGTGTCACAGATACGCAGTATTTT. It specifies CASSLAGQGKGVTDTQYF.